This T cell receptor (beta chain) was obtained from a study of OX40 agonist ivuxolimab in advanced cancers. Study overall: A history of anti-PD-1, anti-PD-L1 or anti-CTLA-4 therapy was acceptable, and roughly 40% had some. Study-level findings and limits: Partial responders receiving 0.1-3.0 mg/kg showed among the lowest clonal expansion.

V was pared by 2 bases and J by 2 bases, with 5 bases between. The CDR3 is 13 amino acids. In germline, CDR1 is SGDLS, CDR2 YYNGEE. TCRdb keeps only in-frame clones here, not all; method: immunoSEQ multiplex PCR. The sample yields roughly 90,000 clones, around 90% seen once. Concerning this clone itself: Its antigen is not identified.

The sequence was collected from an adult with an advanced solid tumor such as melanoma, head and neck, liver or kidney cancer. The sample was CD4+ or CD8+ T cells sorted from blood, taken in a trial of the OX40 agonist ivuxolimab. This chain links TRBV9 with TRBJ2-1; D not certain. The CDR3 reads CASSVLPYNEQFF. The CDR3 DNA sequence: TGTGCCAGCAGCGTGCTGCCCTACAATGAGCAGTTCTTC.